The 21 T cell receptor beta chains in this list originate from one sample, sequenced in a study of blood T cells in healthy people across ages. Together with a sample-barcoded 5' primer, a J-beta primer mix was included in a second PCR lasting about 7 to 11 cycles. TCRdb re-called the 5' RACE reads through MiXCR, storing one row per CDR3 protein. Here the sample spans hundreds of thousands of distinct CDR3 sequences, roughly 64% being singletons. The specimen was blood. The receptor source for this set is a young man in good health.

The chain uses TRBV15 and TRBJ2-7; no clear D. This CDR3 has 13 residues. Per germline, CDR1 LNHNV and CDR2 YYDKDF (reference sequence). V shed 1 base and J shed 6 bases, with 10 bases lying between them. The CDR3 DNA reads as TGTGCCACCAGCAGAGTTCACTATTCCGAGCAGTACTTC. Translating it yields CATSRVHYSEQYF.

The rearrangement links TRBV29-1 to TRBJ2-1; 9 nucleotides match TRBD2. Unmatched junction bases numbered 8, after V lost 1 base and J lost 7 bases. Germline V gene lookup returns CDR1 SQVTM and CDR2 ANQGSEA. This CDR3 spans 15 amino acids. CDR3 nucleotide sequence: TGCAGCGTTGAAGGATTAGCGGGAGTTAGAAATGAGCAGTTCTTC. Protein sequence: CSVEGLAGVRNEQFF.

The V gene is TRBV5-5, the J gene TRBJ2-3; TRBD1 matches at 9 bases. V dropped 4 bases and J dropped 2; count of bases not matched to a gene: 2. Per the germline V gene, CDR1 is SGHKS and CDR2 is YYEKEE (reference sequence). The CDR3 totals 14 residues. The CDR3 here is CASSGDRVTDTQYF. The CDR3 region has the DNA TGTGCCAGCAGCGGGGACAGGGTCACAGATACGCAGTATTTT.

The count of this clonotype is one. At one end the junction does not follow the germline gene, possibly because of a read error. The rearrangement links TRBV20-1 to TRBJ2-6, with 12 bases fitting TRBD1. Germline assignment: CDR1 DFQATT and CDR2 SNEGSKA (reference sequence). The CDR3 contains 17 residues. The CDR3 nucleotides read TGCAGTGCGAGACGGGGACAGGGGGCGTCTGGGGCCACCGTCCTGACTTTC. Its protein product is CSARRGQGASGATVLTF.

The V call is TRBV3-1, the J call TRBJ2-4; maybe TRBD2 (6 bases). V was trimmed by 5 bases and J by 13 bases, leaving 21 bases between them. The CDR3 has 14 residues. The V gene's germline CDR1 is LGHDT and CDR2 YNNKEL (reference sequence). The CDR3 loop reads CASSYRGSMREQYF. As DNA, the CDR3 is TGTGCCAGCAGCTACCGGGGGTCCATGAGGGAGCAGTACTTC. Complete variable domain (other parts from reference TRBV3-1 and TRBJ2-4): DTAVSQTPKYLVTQMGNDKSIKCEQNLGHDTMYWYKQDSKKFLKIMFSYNNKELIINETVPNRFSPKSPDKAHLNLHINSLELGDSAVYFCASSYRGSMREQYFGAGTRLSVL.

The V call is TRBV11-2, the J call TRBJ2-1; D is ambiguous. Trimming left V 0 bases short and J 5 bases short, with 8 bases between. This CDR3 has 14 residues. Germline V gene sequence: CDR1 SGHAT, CDR2 FQNNGV. In DNA, the CDR3 is TGTGCCAGCAGCTTAGAACGGGCAAACAATGAGCAGTTCTTC. Residues: CASSLERANNEQFF. Supplemented by reference TRBV11-2 and TRBJ2-1, the full variable domain reads EAGVAQSPRYKIIEKRQSVAFWCNPISGHATLYWYQQILGQGPKLLIQFQNNGVVDDSQLPKDRFSAERLKGVDSTLKIQPAKLEDSAVYLCASSLERANNEQFFGPGTRLTVL.

The chain recombines TRBV20-1 with TRBJ1-6, with D uncertain. Trimming cost V 1 base and J 8 bases, with 12 bases left between them. This CDR3 has 14 amino acids. Germline CDR1 and CDR2: DFQATT and SNEGSKA (reference sequence). The CDR3 sequence is CSARVVLGDSPLHF. CDR3 nucleotide sequence: TGCAGTGCTAGAGTGGTGCTCGGGGATTCACCCCTCCACTTT.

On this clonotype itself: One junction end does not reproduce the germline sequence, and a read error may be involved. The chain uses TRBV28 and TRBJ2-6, with D hard to call. CDR1 and CDR2 from the germline V gene are MDHEN and SYDVKM. The CDR3 is 15 amino acids. The CDR3 coding sequence is TGTCCCAGCACTCTTGGGCCTCTCGGGGCCAACGTCCTGACTTTC. This gives the protein CPSTLGPLGANVLTF.

The chain recombines TRBV10-3 with TRBJ2-3, with 9 bases that match TRBD2. Unmatched junction bases numbered 6, after V lost 1 base and J lost 4 bases. The CDR3 spans 16 residues. Germline loops: CDR1 ENHRY, CDR2 SYGVKD. The CDR3 coding sequence is TGTGCCATCAGTGAGTTCATTAGCGGGAGTTCAGATACGCAGTATTTT. Translated: CAISEFISGSSDTQYF.

The V and J genes are TRBV12-3 or TRBV12-4 and TRBJ2-5; perhaps TRBD1 as D (5 bases). Trimming removed 6 bases at V and 2 bases at J, with 7 bases between. The CDR3 extends over 12 amino acids. The chain's CDR3 is CASRRTQETQYF. CDR3 bases: TGTGCCAGCAGAAGGACACAAGAGACCCAGTACTTC.

The chain employs TRBV4-2 and TRBJ2-7, with 7 positions matching TRBD2. Germline CDR1 and CDR2: LGHNA and YNFKEQ. The CDR3 has 15 amino acids. V was clipped by 5 bases and J by 5 bases; unmatched bases: 12. Written as DNA, the CDR3 is TGTGCCAGCAGCACCCTCTGGACTAGACGAGACGAGCAGTACTTC. Amino acid sequence: CASSTLWTRRDEQYF.

This sequence joins TRBV4-1 and TRBJ1-1; D is undetermined. Germline values: CDR1 MGHRA, CDR2 YSYEKL. CDR3 length equals 14 residues. V dropped 4 bases and J dropped 4 bases, with 13 bases sitting between them. The CDR3 here is CASSLQPEATEAFF. The CDR3, as DNA: TGCGCCAGCAGCCTTCAACCGGAGGCCACTGAAGCTTTCTTT.

The V call is TRBV20-1, the J call TRBJ2-3; TRBD2 aligns across 8 bases. Germline-derived CDR1 and CDR2 are DFQATT and SNEGSKA (reference sequence). CDR3 length: 13 amino acids. The V gene end was trimmed by 7 bases and the J gene end by 0 bases; junction bases not matched to a gene: 3. The CDR3 reads CSGLASSTDTQYF. CDR3 in DNA: TGCAGTGGACTAGCGTCTAGCACAGATACGCAGTATTTT.

V and J are TRBV28 and TRBJ1-2; D possibly corresponds to TRBD1 (6 bases). The CDR3 loop spans 14 amino acids. Trimming took 5 bases from V and 8 from J, leaving 18 bases between them. Per the germline V gene, CDR1 is MDHEN and CDR2 is SYDVKM. The CDR3 region has the DNA TGTGCCAGCAGTCCAACGGACCGAGGACAGGGCTACACCTTC. This translates into CASSPTDRGQGYTF.

The J gene is TRBJ2-7, the V gene TRBV3-1; weak D call: TRBD2 (6 bases). This CDR3 region has 14 residues. Germline lookup yields CDR1 LGHDT and CDR2 YNNKEL (reference sequence). Trimming took off 5 bases at V and 2 bases at J, with 13 bases between the two ends. Here the CDR3 DNA reads TGTGCCAGCAGCGAGTGGACGGGGGCCTACGAGCAGTACTTC. Its protein is CASSEWTGAYEQYF.

Only one count was recorded for this clonotype. The chain uses TRBV20-1 and TRBJ2-7; no clear D. V lost 3 bases, J lost 2 bases, and 11 bases lay in between. The CDR3 spans 13 residues. From germline, CDR1 is DFQATT and CDR2 SNEGSKA (reference sequence). CDR3 nucleotide sequence: TGCAGTGCTAGGGCAAGCATCACCTACGAGCAGTACTTC. Translation: CSARASITYEQYF.

This sequence joins TRBV6-1 and TRBJ2-5; TRBD2 matches 7 bases. The length of the CDR3 is 18 residues. V was pared by 5 bases and J by 11 bases, with 26 bases of the junction left unmatched. The germline V gene encodes CDR1 MNHNS and CDR2 SASEGT. The CDR3 nucleotides are TGTGCCAGCAGTACCCTGACTGGCGGGGGAGATGATACCAATGAGCAGTACTTC. This gives the protein CASSTLTGGGDDTNEQYF.

Comments on this clonotype: A read error may produce the germline difference seen at one junction end. The chain joins TRBV7-6 to TRBJ2-1; no firm D call. Germline CDR1 and CDR2: SGHVS and FNYEAQ. The length of the CDR3 is 15 residues. The DNA for the CDR3 is TGTGCCGGCAGCTTAGAAGCCCCTCCTTTCAATGAGCAGTTCTTC. Protein: CAGSLEAPPFNEQFF. The complete variable domain, with remaining parts taken from reference TRBV7-6 and TRBJ2-1, reads GAGVSQSPRYKVTKRGQDVALRCDPISGHVSLYWYRQALGQGPEFLTYFNYEAQQDKSGLPNDRFSAERPEGSISTLTIQRTEQRDSAMYRCAGSLEAPPFNEQFFGPGTRLTVL.

In the case of this clonotype: This clone may be a read error of a much larger clone one base away. The chain has TRBV19 and TRBJ2-1; 8 positions agree with TRBD1. Germline CDR1 is LNHDA and CDR2 is SQIVND (reference sequence). The V segment lost 7 bases and the J segment 4 bases; nucleotides outside the gene matches: 12. The CDR3 extends over 16 amino acids. Here the CDR3 DNA reads TGTGCCAGTAATATTCGGTCAGGGGGCGGGTACAATGAGCAGTTCTTC. As protein: CASNIRSGGGYNEQFF. The full variable domain, with the rest looked up from reference TRBV19 and TRBJ2-1, is DGGITQSPKYLFRKEGQNVTLSCEQNLNHDAMYWYRQDPGQGLRLIYYSQIVNDFQKGDIAEGYSVSREKKESFPLTVTSAQKNPTAFYLCASNIRSGGGYNEQFFGPGTRLTVL.

This clonotype was detected ten times or more. The chain carries TRBV7-9 and TRBJ2-7, with D possibly called TRBD1 or TRBD2 (5 bases each). The V end lost 8 bases, the J end lost 5 bases, and 10 bases lay between the germline ends. Germline lookup yields CDR1 SEHNR and CDR2 FQNEAQ (reference sequence). This CDR3 comprises 11 residues. The DNA of the CDR3 is TGTGCCAGCTCCCGGGGCAACGAGCAGTACTTC. Its protein product is CASSRGNEQYF.

This clonotype turned up a few times. The gene calls are TRBV7-2 and TRBJ2-1, with 9 bases identical to TRBD2. J gave up 2 bases and V 2 bases, and 7 bases lay outside the gene matches. There are 17 residues in the CDR3. The germline CDR1 and CDR2 sequences are SGHTA and FQGNSA. The DNA of the CDR3 is TGTGCCAGCAGCTTATACGCTAGCGGGGCGGCCTACAATGAGCAGTTCTTC. This codes for CASSLYASGAAYNEQFF.